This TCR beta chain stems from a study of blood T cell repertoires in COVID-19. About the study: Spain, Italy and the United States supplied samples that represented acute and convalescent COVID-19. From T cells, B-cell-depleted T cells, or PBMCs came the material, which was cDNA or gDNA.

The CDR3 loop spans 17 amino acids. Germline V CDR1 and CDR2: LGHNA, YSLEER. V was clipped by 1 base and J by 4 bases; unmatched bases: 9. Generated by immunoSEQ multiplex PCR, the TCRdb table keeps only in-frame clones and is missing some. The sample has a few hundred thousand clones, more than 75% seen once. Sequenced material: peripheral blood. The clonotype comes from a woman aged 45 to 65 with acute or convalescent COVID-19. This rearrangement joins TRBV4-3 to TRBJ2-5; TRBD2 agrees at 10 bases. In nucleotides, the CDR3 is TGCGCCAGCAGCCAAGGGGAAGGGCTAGCGGGAGTAGAGACCCAGTACTTC. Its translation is CASSQGEGLAGVETQYF.